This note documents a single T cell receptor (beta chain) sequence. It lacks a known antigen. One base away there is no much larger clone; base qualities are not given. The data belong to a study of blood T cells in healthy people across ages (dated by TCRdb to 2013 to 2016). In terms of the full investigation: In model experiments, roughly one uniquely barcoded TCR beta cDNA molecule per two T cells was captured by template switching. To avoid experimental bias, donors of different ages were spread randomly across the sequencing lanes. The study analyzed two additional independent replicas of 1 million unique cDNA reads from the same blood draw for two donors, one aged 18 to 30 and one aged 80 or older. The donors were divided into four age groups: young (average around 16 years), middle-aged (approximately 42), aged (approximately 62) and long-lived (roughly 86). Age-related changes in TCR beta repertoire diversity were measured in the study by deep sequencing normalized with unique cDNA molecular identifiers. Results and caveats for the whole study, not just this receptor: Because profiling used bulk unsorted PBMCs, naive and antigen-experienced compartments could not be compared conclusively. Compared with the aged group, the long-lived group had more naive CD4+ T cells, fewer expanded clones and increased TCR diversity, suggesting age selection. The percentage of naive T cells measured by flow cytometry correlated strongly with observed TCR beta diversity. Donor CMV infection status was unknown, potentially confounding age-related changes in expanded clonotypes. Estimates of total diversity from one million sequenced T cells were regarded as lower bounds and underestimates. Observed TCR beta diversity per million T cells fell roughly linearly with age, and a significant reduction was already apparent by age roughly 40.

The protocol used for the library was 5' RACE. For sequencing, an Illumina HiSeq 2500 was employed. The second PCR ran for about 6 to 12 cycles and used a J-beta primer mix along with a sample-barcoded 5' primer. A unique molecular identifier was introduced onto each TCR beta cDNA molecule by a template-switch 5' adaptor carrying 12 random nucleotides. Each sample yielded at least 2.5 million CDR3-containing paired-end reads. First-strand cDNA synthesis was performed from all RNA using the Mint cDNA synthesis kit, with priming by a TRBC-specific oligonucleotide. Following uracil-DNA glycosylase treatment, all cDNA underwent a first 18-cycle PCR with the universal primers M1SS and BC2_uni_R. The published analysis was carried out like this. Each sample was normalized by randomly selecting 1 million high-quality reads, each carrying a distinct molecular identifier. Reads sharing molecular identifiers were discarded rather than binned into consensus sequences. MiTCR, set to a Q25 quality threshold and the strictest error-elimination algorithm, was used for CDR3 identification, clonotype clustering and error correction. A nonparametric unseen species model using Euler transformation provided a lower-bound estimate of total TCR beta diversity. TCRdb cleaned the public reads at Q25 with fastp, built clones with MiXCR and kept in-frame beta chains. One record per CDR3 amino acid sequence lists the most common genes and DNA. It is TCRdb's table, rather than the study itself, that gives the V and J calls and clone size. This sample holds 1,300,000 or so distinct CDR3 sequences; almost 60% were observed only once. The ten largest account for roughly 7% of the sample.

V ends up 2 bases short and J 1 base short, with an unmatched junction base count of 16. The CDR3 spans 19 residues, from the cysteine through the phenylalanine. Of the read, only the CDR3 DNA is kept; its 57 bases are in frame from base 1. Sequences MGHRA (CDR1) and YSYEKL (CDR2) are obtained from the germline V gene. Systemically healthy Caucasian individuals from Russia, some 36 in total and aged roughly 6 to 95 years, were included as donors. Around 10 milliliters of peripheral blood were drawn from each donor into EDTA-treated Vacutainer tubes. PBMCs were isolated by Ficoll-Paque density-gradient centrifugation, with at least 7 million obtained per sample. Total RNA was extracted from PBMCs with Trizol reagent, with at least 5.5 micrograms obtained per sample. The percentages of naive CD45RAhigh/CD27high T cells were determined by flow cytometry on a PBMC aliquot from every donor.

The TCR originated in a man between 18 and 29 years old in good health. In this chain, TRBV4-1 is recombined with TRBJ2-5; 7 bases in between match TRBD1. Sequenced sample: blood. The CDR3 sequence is CASSQTGTETLPFQETQYF. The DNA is TGCGCCAGCAGCCAAACAGGGACAGAGACGCTACCTTTCCAAGAGACCCAGTACTTC.